These T cell receptor beta chains were read from a single sample in a study of OX40 agonist ivuxolimab in advanced cancers. Sequenced by immunoSEQ multiplex PCR; TCRdb stores in-frame clones only, minus some. Among 15,000 to 20,000 clones, around 90% were seen once, and the ten largest hold 49%. The sample in question was CD4+ or CD8+ T cells sorted from blood, obtained in a trial of the OX40 agonist ivuxolimab. Receptor source: an adult with an advanced solid tumor such as melanoma, head and neck, liver or kidney cancer. The CDR3 runs from the conserved cysteine through the conserved F or W. D genes are given only for firm matches. Clone sizes are given selectively: once, few, many, or a class where the clone is expanded.

D,size,J,V,DNA,CDR3
NA,NA,TRBJ2-7,TRBV27,TGTGCCAGCAGTTCGGTCACCTACGAGCAGTACTTC,CASSSVTYEQYF
NA,NA,TRBJ2-7,TRBV20-1,TGCAGTGCTAGAGGCGACGAGCAGTACTTC,CSARGDEQYF
TRBD1,NA,TRBJ1-4,TRBV2,TGTGCCAGCAGCCCCTTAGTCAGGGGGATTGATGAAAAACTGTTTTTT,CASSPLVRGIDEKLFF
TRBD2,NA,TRBJ2-6,TRBV18,TGTGCCAGCTCAAAATTGGGGTTGAGCGGGAGCACTTCTGGGGCCAACGTCCTGACTTTC,CASSKLGLSGSTSGANVLTF
NA,NA,TRBJ1-5,TRBV6-1,TGTGCCAGCACGGGGGTTGAAAATCAGCCCCAGCATTTT,CASTGVENQPQHF
TRBD1,NA,TRBJ2-7,TRBV7-9,TGTGCCAGCAGCTTAGCCGGGACAGGGGCCCTCGTCGAGCAGTACTTC,CASSLAGTGALVEQYF
TRBD2,hyperexpanded,TRBJ2-1,TRBV2,TGTGCCAGCAGTGACCAGCGGGGGTACAATGAGCAGTTCTTC,CASSDQRGYNEQFF
NA,NA,TRBJ1-5,TRBV28,TGTGCCAGCAGTTTAGGGACAAGGGATCATCAGCCCCAGCATTTT,CASSLGTRDHQPQHF
TRBD2,NA,TRBJ2-2,TRBV6-4,TGTGCCAGCTCGGCACTAGCGGGAGTGGTCACCGGGGAGCTGTTTTTT,CASSALAGVVTGELFF
TRBD2,NA,TRBJ2-7,TRBV7-2,TGTGCCAGCAGCTTGGGAGGGGCCGAGCAGTACTTC,CASSLGGAEQYF
TRBD2,NA,TRBJ2-7,TRBV11-2,TGTGCCAACTCTCGCGGGAGAGGAGGCGAGCAGTACTTC,CANSRGRGGEQYF
TRBD2,NA,TRBJ2-1,TRBV29-1,TGCAGCGTTGAAGGCCTAGCGGGTTCCTACAATGAGCAGTTCTTC,CSVEGLAGSYNEQFF
NA,NA,TRBJ2-7,TRBV27,TGTGCCAGCAGTTTATCAGGGAGCTCCTACGAGCAGTACTTC,CASSLSGSSYEQYF
NA,once,TRBJ2-3,TRBV4-1,TGCGCCAGCAGCCAAGATGGGCGGGAATTTGCAGATACGCAGTATTTT,CASSQDGREFADTQYF
NA,NA,TRBJ2-3,TRBV28,TGTGCCAGCAGTCCCGGACAGATCATTAGCACAGATACGCAGTATTTT,CASSPGQIISTDTQYF
NA,NA,TRBJ1-2,TRBV28,TGTGCCAGCAGTGGGGGACTCAATTTTAATGGCTACACCTTC,CASSGGLNFNGYTF
TRBD2,NA,TRBJ2-1,TRBV7-9,TGTGCCAGCAGCTTCTCCTTCTTAGCGGGAGTAAATGAGCAGTTCTTC,CASSFSFLAGVNEQFF
NA,NA,TRBJ2-7,TRBV5-1,TGCGCCAGCAGTTTATCGGCGGGCCATCTCTACGAGCAGTACTTC,CASSLSAGHLYEQYF
NA,NA,TRBJ2-7,TRBV7-9,TGTGCCAGCAGCCGCCAGCACGAGCAGTACTTC,CASSRQHEQYF
TRBD1,NA,TRBJ2-7,TRBV19,TGTGCCAGTAGTCTCCGGACAGGACCCTACGAGCAGTACTTC,CASSLRTGPYEQYF
NA,NA,TRBJ2-1,TRBV9,TGTGCCAGCAGCCTCGTGTCTATGGACTACAATGAGCAGTTCTTC,CASSLVSMDYNEQFF
NA,NA,TRBJ1-4,TRBV9,TGTGCCAGCAGCGTAGGACTTAATGAAAAACTGTTTTTT,CASSVGLNEKLFF
NA,NA,TRBJ1-4,TRBV5-5,TGTGCCAGCAGCTCGAGAGGTTCAACTAATGAAAAACTGTTTTTT,CASSSRGSTNEKLFF
TRBD2,NA,TRBJ2-1,TRBV7-6,TGTGCCAGCAGCTTAGTCCCTTGGGTAGCGGGAGAATCCCGCGTGGGGTGGAATGAGCAGTTCTTC,CASSLVPWVAGESRVGWNEQFF
NA,NA,TRBJ2-7,TRBV7-2,TGTGCCAGCAGCTTCGGGTTCTCCTACGAGCAGTACTTC,CASSFGFSYEQYF
TRBD1,NA,TRBJ1-1,TRBV5-1,TGCGCCAGCGGGACCGACAGGGGCGGAACTGAAGCTTTCTTT,CASGTDRGGTEAFF
NA,few,TRBJ2-6,TRBV27,TGTGCCAGCAGTTTGCTCTCTGGGGCCAACGTCCTGACTTTC,CASSLLSGANVLTF
TRBD2,NA,TRBJ2-7,TRBV25-1,TGTGCCAGCAGTGAATCTTGGGGGGGAGGGGAGCAGTACTTC,CASSESWGGGEQYF
TRBD1,NA,TRBJ2-2,TRBV6-6,TGTGCCAGCAGTTGGGGACAGGGGGCGAGCACCGGGGAGCTGTTTTTT,CASSWGQGASTGELFF
NA,NA,TRBJ2-2,TRBV7-9,TGTGCCAGCTCGCAGGGGACAACGAACACCGGGGAGCTGTTTTTT,CASSQGTTNTGELFF
TRBD2,NA,TRBJ2-7,TRBV7-9,TGTGCCAGCAGCTTAGGCCTAGCGGACTACGAGCAGTACTTC,CASSLGLADYEQYF
NA,once,TRBJ2-7,TRBV29-1,TGCAGCGTTGAAGAGGGTGCGGGGCAAACCTACGAGCAGTACTTC,CSVEEGAGQTYEQYF
NA,NA,TRBJ2-3,TRBV4-1,TGCGCCAGCAGCCCAGTTGGGGGTAGGGCAGATACGCAGTATTTT,CASSPVGGRADTQYF
TRBD2,NA,TRBJ2-4,TRBV27,TGTGCCAGCAGTTCAGCCCGACTAGCGGGGGGGGGCATTCAGTACTTC,CASSSARLAGGGIQYF
NA,NA,TRBJ2-7,TRBV6-6,TGTGCCAGCACTCCCTCGAGGGGAAACTCCTACGAGCAGTACTTC,CASTPSRGNSYEQYF
TRBD1,NA,TRBJ2-3,TRBV5-1,TGCGCCAGCAGCTTGAGGGGCCGGACAGGGTCTGGCACAGATACGCAGTATTTT,CASSLRGRTGSGTDTQYF
TRBD1,NA,TRBJ2-7,TRBV6-1,TGTGCCAGCAGTGAAGGGACAGGGGGCTACGAGCAGTACTTC,CASSEGTGGYEQYF
NA,NA,TRBJ2-7,TRBV7-3,TGTGCCAGCAGCCCCGTTGTGGGTCGAGAGCAGTACTTC,CASSPVVGREQYF
NA,NA,TRBJ2-7,TRBV6-6,TGTGCCAGCAGTCCGCGACAGGGAGGCTACGAGCAGCACTTC,CASSPRQGGYEQHF
TRBD1,NA,TRBJ2-1,TRBV30,TGTGCCTGGAGTAGGGGGCACTACAATGAGCAGTTCTTC,CAWSRGHYNEQFF
NA,NA,TRBJ1-1,TRBV7-8,TGTGCCAGCAGCTTAGCAAAGGGGTTCACTGAAGCTTTCTTT,CASSLAKGFTEAFF
TRBD2,NA,TRBJ2-1,TRBV28,TGTGCCAGCAGTTGGGCTAGCGGGAGTTCCAATGAGCAGTTCTTC,CASSWASGSSNEQFF